This record looks at one T cell receptor beta chain sequence and its context. No antigen is known for it. There are no base qualities to consult, and no much larger clone falls within one base. To prepare the library, RACE was applied. Sequencing was carried out with a NextSeq 500. During library preparation, unique molecular identifiers were attached to individual cDNA molecules so that TCRs could be counted in a quantitative, reproducible way. Each blood RNA sample was used to sequence both TCR alpha and TCR beta chains. The authors processed their data as follows. A median of about 87,000 TCRs per sample was observed, with a range of roughly 20,000 to 700,000. The Decombinator software suite was used to annotate V, J and CDR3 in the TCR reads. For PS versus PT1 abundance plots, all samples were subsampled to the same number of TCRs (28,000). Expanded TCRs were defined as absent before sensitization and observed at least eight times at the 2-week time point. TCRdb trimmed public reads at Q25 via fastp, called clones via MiXCR and kept in-frame beta chains. Each entry merges the rows of one CDR3 protein and shows their most common DNA and genes. TCRdb's processing, not the authors' own work, is the source of the V and J calls. The sample table contains around 110,000 distinct CDR3 sequences; only one count was recorded for roughly 12% of them. In total, the top ten clones hold over 1.1% of the sample.

This specimen comes from a study of human T cells and chemical hapten exposure (dated by TCRdb to 2020 to 2023). A note on the overall study: For sensitization, 2% DPC in acetone was applied to an approximately 2 cm by approximately 2 cm area of upper inner arm skin. The libraries were sequenced as a pool, and the TCR yield per sample differed mostly because of small variations in library volumes within the pool. Patch testing was performed on the upper back with Finn chambers containing 0.01% DPC, and the patch tests were scored after 6 days according to International Contact Dermatitis Research Group standards. Blood samples were taken from patients before sensitization (week 0) and then at 2, 6 and about 24 weeks after DPC sensitization. The study tracked peripheral blood TCR repertoire changes in vivo during primary and secondary sensitization to the hapten diphenylcyclopropenone (DPC) in alopecia patients. Under 30 alopecia patients gave blood for TCR sequencing at one to four time points (pre-sensitization, 2, 6 and 24 weeks). Most of the patients in the cohort were female, and the cohort covered alopecia areata with under or over 50% scalp involvement, alopecia totalis and alopecia universalis. Weekly therapeutic DPC doses were additionally applied to the scalp of patients throughout the roughly 26-week study period. General findings and caveats noted by the study authors: The number of TCRs above 1 in 1000 frequency did not change with DPC sensitization; there was no evidence of global repertoire structure alterations. Alopecia, a presumed autoimmune disease, was present in all patients, so the immune response of the patients might differ from that of healthy individuals. Significantly more large CDR3 similarity clusters were formed by expanded TCRs than by pre-sensitization or healthy control sets, consistent with antigen-driven responses. Patch test score correlated positively with the number of PT1 expanded TCRs, reaching significance at thresholds 8, 16 and 32 but not at 4. Repeated subsampling changed both the strength of the expansion versus patch-test correlation and the threshold at which that correlation became significant.

Measured from the cysteine to the phenylalanine, the CDR3 is 15 residues long. CDR3 DNA only is kept here, 45 bases in frame from base 1. The junction shows trimming of 3 bases on V and 8 bases on J, plus 19 bases between the germline ends. Sequences SQVTM (CDR1) and ANQGSEA (CDR2) are obtained from the germline V gene. The time point label here, explained by the study, means: patch test 1, 2 weeks after DPC sensitization. The treatment or condition label for this specimen denotes: therapeutic diphenylcyclopropenone sensitization with weekly scalp DPC. At every patch-test visit, the blood draw took place before the patch test was put on. To be eligible, patients had to be aged 18 to 70, diagnosed with alopecia and judged suitable for DPC therapy, while pregnant patients were excluded. Total RNA was extracted from unfractionated whole blood collected in Tempus Blood RNA tubes.

The receptor was derived from a woman in her forties or fifties with alopecia areata. Some clones in this sample may be carry-over from other donors' samples. The sample was whole blood, taken in connection with sensitization to the hapten diphenylcyclopropenone (DPC). Recombination connected TRBV29-1 to TRBJ1-4; the D region possibly corresponds to TRBD1 (5 bases align). The CDR3 reads as follows: CSVERWQGRREKLFF. The DNA is as follows: TGCAGCGTTGAGAGATGGCAGGGCCGGCGAGAAAAACTGTTTTTT.